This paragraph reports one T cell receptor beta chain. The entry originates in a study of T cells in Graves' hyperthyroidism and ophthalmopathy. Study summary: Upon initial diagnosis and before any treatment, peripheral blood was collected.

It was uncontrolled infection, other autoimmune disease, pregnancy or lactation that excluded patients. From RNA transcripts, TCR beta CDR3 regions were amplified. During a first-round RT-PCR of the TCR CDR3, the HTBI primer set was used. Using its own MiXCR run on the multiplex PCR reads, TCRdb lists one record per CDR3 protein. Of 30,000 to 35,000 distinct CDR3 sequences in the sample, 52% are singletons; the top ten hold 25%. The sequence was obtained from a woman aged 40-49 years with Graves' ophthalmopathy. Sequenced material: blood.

DNA for the CDR3: TGTGCCAGCAGCTTAGAACTAGCGGGGGGACACGAGCAGTACTTC. Translated: CASSLELAGGHEQYF. V usage is TRBV7-2 and J usage is TRBJ2-7, with 12 bases lining up with TRBD2. Germline V gene lookup returns CDR1 SGHTA and CDR2 FQGNSA. The CDR3 length is 15 residues. Germline trimming cut 1 base from V and 5 bases from J; bases unmatched to any gene: 3.